These 22 T cell receptor beta chains share one sample of origin, sequenced in a study of cytomegalovirus exposure and HLA in healthy donors. PCR involved 60 Vbeta and 13 Jbeta primers. The method was immunoSEQ multiplex PCR; TCRdb's version includes in-frame clones alone and lacks a portion of them. The ten most abundant clones cover approximately 6.8% of a sample with around 100,000 clones. Source material: PBMCs. Receptors originate from a man in his forties in good health and CMV-seropositive.

The genes are TRBV9 and TRBJ2-1, with 11 bases matching TRBD2. Germline CDR1 reads SGDLS; CDR2 reads YYNGEE. CDR3 length equals 16 residues. The ends lost 2 bases at V and 6 bases at J; junction bases unmatched: 7. Here the CDR3 DNA reads TGTGCCAGCAGCGTTCTTAGCGGGAGGGCGTTCAATGAGCAGTTCTTC. It yields the protein CASSVLSGRAFNEQFF.

J is TRBJ2-1 and V is TRBV9, with 7 bases matching TRBD2. With V trimmed by 1 base and J by 4 bases, 5 bases remained unmatched. The CDR3 consists of 15 residues. From germline, CDR1 is SGDLS and CDR2 YYNGEE. The CDR3 DNA reads as TGTGCCAGCAGCGTACGGGCTAGCGGATACAATGAGCAGTTCTTC. It is translated as CASSVRASGYNEQFF.

The rearrangement joins TRBV9 to TRBJ2-5, with D perhaps matching TRBD1 (6 bases). CDR1 is SGDLS, CDR2 YYNGEE, per germline. CDR3 length equals 17 residues. Trimming pared 3 bases from V and 3 bases from J, leaving 21 bases between. DNA of the CDR3: TGTGCCAGCAGCGCCTCAAGCCGGACAGCCCCTAAAGAGACCCAGTACTTC. Residues: CASSASSRTAPKETQYF.

The chain recombines TRBV23-1 with TRBJ2-1; TRBD1 is a possible D gene (5 bases). TRBV23-1 is an ORF, with its function uncertain. Trimming removed 3 bases from V and 0 bases from J, with 18 bases in between. The CDR3 has 18 residues. CDR3 sequence reads: CASSQWGHRPSSYNEQFF. The CDR3 DNA sequence: TGCGCCAGCAGTCAGTGGGGCCATCGTCCTAGCTCCTACAATGAGCAGTTCTTC.

This rearrangement joins TRBV28 to TRBJ2-7; D is uncertain. The V and J ends lost 6 bases and 4 bases respectively, with 10 bases between them. The CDR3 extends over 12 amino acids. Germline-derived CDR1 and CDR2 are MDHEN and SYDVKM. CDR3 DNA sequence: TGTGCCAGCAGGAGTAAGATGTACGAGCAGTACTTC. Its protein product is CASRSKMYEQYF.

The chain joins TRBV10-2 to TRBJ1-2; 10 bases agree with TRBD1. Germline CDR1 WSHSY, CDR2 SAAADI. The CDR3 has 14 residues. After removal of 6 bases from V and 7 bases from J, the junction contained 8 bases not matched to a gene. The CDR3 spells CASRPGTGDSGYTF. The CDR3 region has the DNA TGCGCCAGCAGACCCGGGACAGGGGATAGTGGCTACACCTTC.

V gene TRBV7-3 combines with J gene TRBJ2-3; TRBD2 agrees at 7 bases. V trimming: 5 bases; J trimming: 7 bases; junction bases outside the gene matches: 12. The CDR3 length is 15 residues. Looked up from germline, CDR1 is SGHTA and CDR2 is FQGTGA. CDR3 region: CASSRVSGKMNTQYF. The CDR3 DNA follows: TGTGCCAGCAGCCGAGTCAGCGGGAAGATGAATACGCAGTATTTT.

The V and J genes are TRBV28 and TRBJ2-1; 9 nucleotides line up with TRBD2. With 2 bases clipped from V and 2 bases from J, the junction kept 10 bases outside the gene matches. CDR1 MDHEN and CDR2 SYDVKM come from the germline V gene. This CDR3 spans 18 amino acids. The CDR3 DNA reads TGTGCCAGCAGTTTAAATTTGGCTAGCGGGGAAGCCTACAATGAGCAGTTCTTC. Its translation is CASSLNLASGEAYNEQFF. Drawing the rest from reference TRBV28 and TRBJ2-1, the complete variable domain is DVKVTQSSRYLVKRTGEKVFLECVQDMDHENMFWYRQDPGLGLRLIYFSYDVKMKEKGDIPEGYSVSREKKERFSLILESASTNQTSMYLCASSLNLASGEAYNEQFFGPGTRLTVL.

V usage is TRBV28 and J usage is TRBJ2-3; D gene unclear. V was pared by 2 bases and J by 3 bases, with 12 bases between. The CDR3 spans 15 residues. Per the germline V gene, CDR1 is MDHEN and CDR2 is SYDVKM. CDR3 coding DNA: TGTGCCAGCAGTTTAACGGCGGCCGGGACAGATACGCAGTATTTT. This encodes CASSLTAAGTDTQYF.

The chain employs TRBV5-6 and TRBJ2-7, with D unresolved. In germline, CDR1 is SGHDT, CDR2 YYEEEE. The CDR3 is made up of 13 amino acids. Trimming removed 2 bases at V and 0 bases at J, with 6 bases between. CDR3 residues: CASSLTYSYEQYF. The CDR3, as DNA: TGTGCCAGCAGCTTAACATACTCCTACGAGCAGTACTTC.

J is TRBJ2-7 and V is TRBV7-6, with a tentative D call TRBD1 (6 bases). V was cut by 5 bases and J by 11 bases, with 19 bases left in between. Germline CDR1 is SGHVS and CDR2 is FNYEAQ. CDR3 length: 13 residues. The CDR3 is CASSRDPQGYKYF. As DNA, the CDR3 is TGTGCCAGCAGCCGCGACCCTCAGGGGTACAAGTACTTC.

The rearrangement joins TRBV11-1 to TRBJ2-1; D not resolved. The CDR3 is made up of 12 amino acids. The V end was cut by 5 bases, the J end by 9 bases, with 11 bases between. Looked up from germline, CDR1 is SGHAT and CDR2 is FQDESV (reference sequence). CDR3 nucleotide sequence: TGTGCCAGCAGCAAACCGGGTTCTGAGCAGTTCTTC. Protein product: CASSKPGSEQFF.

The chain links TRBV5-1 to TRBJ1-1; 11 nucleotides match TRBD1. V was pared by 3 bases and J by 13 bases, with 17 bases of the junction left unmatched. The CDR3 spans 16 residues. Germline CDR1 and CDR2: SGHRS and YFSETQ. The CDR3 protein is CASSSGQGGGTLKLFF. In nucleotides, the CDR3 is TGCGCCAGCAGCTCGGGACAGGGGGGGGGAACACTGAAGCTTTTCTTT. Combining the CDR3 with reference TRBV5-1 and TRBJ1-1 gives the whole variable domain KAGVTQTPRYLIKTRGQQVTLSCSPISGHRSVSWYQQTPGQGLQFLFEYFSETQRNKGNFPGRFSGRQFSNSRSEMNVSTLELGDSALYLCASSSGQGGGTLKLFFGQGTRLTVV.

The chain employs TRBV19 and TRBJ2-3; the D gene is possibly TRBD2 (6 bases). V lost 5 bases and J lost 0, with 12 bases in between. The CDR3 contains 15 residues. The germline CDR1 and CDR2 sequences are LNHDA and SQIVND (reference sequence). DNA of the CDR3: TGTGCCAGTAGTCCCGGGAGCGGCAGCACAGATACGCAGTATTTT. Translating it yields CASSPGSGSTDTQYF.

The chain links TRBV4-1 to TRBJ2-4; 13 nucleotides line up with TRBD2. This CDR3 spans 22 amino acids. CDR1 and CDR2 (germline): MGHRA, YSYEKL. Losses at the gene ends were 1 base for V and 0 bases for J; bases not matched to a gene: 15. CDR3 region: CASSQVYDPTSGRRIAKNIQYF. In DNA, the CDR3 is TGCGCCAGCAGCCAAGTATATGACCCGACTAGCGGGAGGAGAATAGCCAAAAACATTCAGTACTTC.

This chain joins TRBV19 and TRBJ1-1, with TRBD1 identical over 7 bases. V was clipped by 8 bases and J by 1 base; unmatched bases: 7. Germline V gives CDR1 LNHDA, CDR2 SQIVND (reference sequence). The CDR3 contains 14 residues. The CDR3 DNA reads TGTGCCAGTTCCGGACAGGTTGCGAACACTGAAGCTTTCTTT. This gives the protein CASSGQVANTEAFF.

The chain carries TRBV7-9 and TRBJ1-2, with TRBD1 identical over 12 bases. With 6 bases clipped from V and 7 bases from J, the junction kept 9 bases outside the gene matches. The CDR3 consists of 15 residues. Germline V lookup: CDR1 SEHNR, CDR2 FQNEAQ (reference sequence). The CDR3 protein is CASSTGTGGYGGYTF. The CDR3 nucleotides read TGTGCCAGCAGTACCGGGACAGGGGGCTATGGTGGCTACACCTTC. Filled out from reference TRBV7-9 and TRBJ1-2, the complete variable domain reads DTGVSQNPRHKITKRGQNVTFRCDPISEHNRLYWYRQTLGQGPEFLTYFQNEAQLEKSRLLSDRFSAERPKGSFSTLEIQRTEQGDSAMYLCASSTGTGGYGGYTFGSGTRLTVV.

The chain joins TRBV7-8 to TRBJ1-2; 7 bases match TRBD1. The CDR3 covers 15 residues. CDR1 and CDR2 from the germline V gene are SGHVS and FQNEAQ. J lost 5 bases, V lost 1 base, and 7 bases had no gene match. CDR3 loop: CASSLGFGTEYGYTF. The CDR3 nucleotides are TGTGCCAGCAGCTTAGGTTTCGGGACAGAATATGGCTACACCTTC.

The CDR3 bases are TGCGCCAGCAGCTTGGTGCTAAGGAGAAGTGCACTCCAAGAGACCCAGTACTTC. Residues: CASSLVLRRSALQETQYF. The rearrangement uses TRBV5-1 and TRBJ2-5; unclear D gene. The germline V gene has CDR1 SGHRS and CDR2 YFSETQ. CDR3 size: 18 residues. Trimming pared 0 bases from V and 1 base from J, leaving 19 bases between. The full variable domain, completed using reference TRBV5-1 and TRBJ2-5, is KAGVTQTPRYLIKTRGQQVTLSCSPISGHRSVSWYQQTPGQGLQFLFEYFSETQRNKGNFPGRFSGRQFSNSRSEMNVSTLELGDSALYLCASSLVLRRSALQETQYFGPGTRLLVL.

The chain employs TRBV28 and TRBJ1-5, with D tentatively TRBD1 (6 bases). This CDR3 contains 14 residues. The germline gives CDR1 MDHEN, CDR2 SYDVKM. V was shortened by 2 bases and J by 11 bases, with 16 bases between the two germline ends. Written as DNA, the CDR3 is TGTGCCAGCAGTTTAGGAACAGGGTTCGTGGCCCAGCATTTT. It codes for CASSLGTGFVAQHF.

This rearrangement joins TRBV5-1 to TRBJ1-1; 12 bases align to TRBD1. Germline V gene data show CDR1 as SGHRS and CDR2 as YFSETQ. V shed 2 bases, J shed 8 bases, and the junction held 1 base outside the gene matches. The CDR3 is made up of 13 amino acids. The CDR3 is CASSFGTGGEAFF. CDR3 sequence (DNA): TGCGCCAGCAGCTTTGGGACAGGGGGCGAAGCTTTCTTT.

The chain is built from TRBV27 and TRBJ2-3; D is possibly TRBD2 (5 bases). V dropped 5 bases and J dropped 3 bases, with 18 bases sitting between them. Germline CDR1 MNHEY, CDR2 SMNVEV (reference sequence). This CDR3 spans 16 amino acids. The CDR3 DNA sequence: TGTGCCAGCAGTCCCGTCTCCATAGCGAAAACAGATACGCAGTATTTT. It specifies CASSPVSIAKTDTQYF.